Listed here are 23 T cell receptor beta chains from one sample, sequenced in a study of CD8 T cells in Susac syndrome (dated by TCRdb to between 2018 and 2021). Preparation of the library involved the immunoSEQ multiplex PCR assay. RNA was extracted using the RNeasy kit, and roughly 0.5 to 1 ug of the RNA was reverse transcribed with random hexamers. TCRdb reprocessed the public reads (quality trimming at Q25 with fastp, clone calling with MiXCR) and kept in-frame beta chains. Identical CDR3 proteins give one entry, which carries the most common genes and DNA. The table for this sample lists 180,000 or so distinct CDR3 sequences; around 96% of them were counted only once. The top ten clones comprise around 0.14% of the sample. Sequencing input: CD4+ T cells from PBMCs. These receptors all come from a human donor in good health.

This chain connects TRBV30 to TRBJ1-5, with 9 positions matching TRBD1. The CDR3 totals 13 residues. Germline V gives CDR1 GTSNPN, CDR2 SVGIG (reference sequence). V shed 1 base and J 7 bases; nucleotides not matched to a gene: 2. DNA for the CDR3: TGTGCCTGGAGTGCGGGACAGGGACAGCCCCAGCATTTT. Translated, it gives CAWSAGQGQPQHF.

The chain uses TRBV9 and TRBJ2-1, with TRBD2 matching over 8 bases. CDR3 length equals 13 residues. V trimming: 0 bases; J trimming: 9 bases; junction bases outside the gene matches: 2. CDR1 SGDLS and CDR2 YYNGEE come from the germline V gene. The DNA for the CDR3 is TGTGCCAGCAGCGTAGCTCGGGGGGGTGAGCAGTTCTTC. This encodes CASSVARGGEQFF.

This sequence joins TRBV3-1 and TRBJ1-6; TRBD1 might be the D (5 bases). Trimming removed 4 bases from V and 11 bases from J, with 9 bases in between. This CDR3 has 12 amino acids. Germline CDR1 and CDR2: LGHDT and YNNKEL (reference sequence). Here the CDR3 DNA reads TGTGCCAGCAGCCCCTCGGGGCCACCCCTCCACTTT. Protein: CASSPSGPPLHF.

V usage is TRBV12-3 or TRBV12-4 and J usage is TRBJ2-5, with D possibly being TRBD2 (5 bases). V was cut by 2 bases and J by 6 bases, with 13 bases left in between. This CDR3 region has 14 residues. CDR3 sequence: CASSLYGKGKTQYF. In DNA, the CDR3 is TGTGCCAGCAGTTTATACGGGAAAGGGAAGACCCAGTACTTC.

The chain is built from TRBV29-1 and TRBJ1-5; tentatively, D is TRBD1 (5 bases). Germline lookup yields CDR1 SQVTM and CDR2 ANQGSEA. CDR3 length: 13 amino acids. Trimming removed 4 bases from V and 6 bases from J, with 13 bases in between. CDR3 nucleotide sequence: TGCAGCGTTGGGCAGGGTCGCAGTCAGCCCCAGCATTTT. Protein product: CSVGQGRSQPQHF.

In DNA form, the CDR3 reads TGTGCCAGCAGTTTCCGCGGACAGCAGCAGTACTTC. Translation gives CASSFRGQQQYF. The chain combines TRBV28 with TRBJ2-7, with D perhaps matching TRBD1 (6 bases). Germline values: CDR1 MDHEN, CDR2 SYDVKM. Trimming took off 3 bases at V and 8 bases at J, with 11 bases between the two ends. The CDR3 is made up of 12 amino acids.

The chain recombines TRBV6-2 or TRBV6-3 with TRBJ2-7; weak D call: TRBD1 (5 bases). V was cut by 7 bases and J by 6 bases, with 10 bases left in between. This CDR3 comprises 11 residues. Germline CDR1 is MNHEY and CDR2 is SVGEGT. CDR3 region: CASKDNSEQYF. The CDR3, as DNA: TGTGCCAGCAAGGACAATTCCGAGCAGTACTTC.

The chain joins TRBV15 to TRBJ1-2, with D possibly being TRBD1 (5 bases). The CDR3 loop spans 14 amino acids. Trimming took off 0 bases at V and 4 bases at J, with 9 bases between the two ends. Germline V gene sequence: CDR1 LNHNV, CDR2 YYDKDF (reference sequence). CDR3 sequence: CATSRDQGLYGYTF. The CDR3 region has the DNA TGTGCCACCAGCAGAGATCAGGGTCTCTATGGCTACACCTTC.

The gene calls are TRBV7-2 and TRBJ2-7, with D maybe TRBD2 (5 bases). V lost 5 bases to trimming and J lost 2 bases, with 13 bases between them. Germline V gene data show CDR1 as SGHTA and CDR2 as FQGNSA. CDR3 length: 14 amino acids. The CDR3 spells CASSPGVGTYEQYF. The CDR3 DNA reads TGTGCCAGCAGCCCCGGGGTGGGGACCTACGAGCAGTACTTC.

V and J are TRBV19 and TRBJ1-2; TRBD1 agrees at 8 bases. V gave up 5 bases and J gave up 4 bases; unmatched junction bases: 6. The germline CDR1 and CDR2 sequences are LNHDA and SQIVND (reference sequence). This CDR3 has 14 residues. As DNA, the CDR3 is TGTGCCAGTAGTCCCCGGGACAGGCTCTATGGCTACACCTTC. This gives the protein CASSPRDRLYGYTF.

This CDR3 is CSARPGTGGVEQYF. As DNA, the CDR3 is TGCAGTGCTAGACCCGGGACAGGGGGTGTCGAGCAGTACTTC. The chain employs TRBV20-1 and TRBJ2-7, with 11 bases identical to TRBD1. This CDR3 spans 14 amino acids. The J segment lost 6 bases and the V segment lost 2 bases, leaving 6 bases of the junction unmatched. CDR1 is DFQATT, CDR2 SNEGSKA, per germline (reference sequence).

The chain has TRBV3-1 and TRBJ2-5; no clear D gene. The V and J ends lost 2 bases and 1 base respectively, with 2 bases between them. Germline CDR1 reads LGHDT; CDR2 reads YNNKEL (reference sequence). The CDR3 consists of 12 residues. The CDR3 is CASSQTQETQYF. The CDR3 nucleotides are TGTGCCAGCAGCCAAACCCAAGAGACCCAGTACTTC.

This chain's CDR3 is CAWSIDSNQPQHF. Here the CDR3 DNA reads TGTGCCTGGAGTATAGACAGCAATCAGCCCCAGCATTTT. V usage is TRBV30 and J usage is TRBJ1-5; no definite D call. Trimming cost V 2 bases and J 1 base, with 6 bases left between them. Germline assignment: CDR1 GTSNPN and CDR2 SVGIG (reference sequence). The CDR3 is 13 residues long.

J is TRBJ2-6 and V is TRBV6-1; a possible D gene is TRBD1 (5 bases). In germline, CDR1 is MNHNS, CDR2 SASEGT. V shed 6 bases and J shed 2 bases, with 14 bases lying between them. This CDR3 region has 16 residues. CDR3 coding DNA: TGTGCCAGCAGCTCAATAGGGGTAACTGGGGCCAACGTCCTGACTTTC. Translated, it gives CASSSIGVTGANVLTF.

This sequence joins TRBV20-1 and TRBJ2-5, with 11 bases fitting TRBD2. The CDR3 runs to 14 residues. V lost 5 bases to trimming and J lost 0 bases; unmatched junction nucleotides: 2. Germline V gene sequence: CDR1 DFQATT, CDR2 SNEGSKA (reference sequence). The CDR3 reads CSAQTSGDQETQYF. CDR3 sequence (DNA): TGCAGTGCTCAGACTAGCGGGGACCAAGAGACCCAGTACTTC.

The V call is TRBV12-3 or TRBV12-4, the J call TRBJ1-1; D possibly corresponds to TRBD1 (5 bases). The CDR3 has 13 residues. The V end was cut by 3 bases, the J end by 11 bases, with 16 bases between. CDR3 nucleotide sequence: TGTGCCAGCAGTTTTAACTCCCCAGCAGGGGCTTTCTTT. Amino acid sequence: CASSFNSPAGAFF.

The chain employs TRBV12-3 or TRBV12-4 and TRBJ2-1, with 7 bases aligning to TRBD1. V dropped 3 bases and J dropped 4; count of bases not matched to a gene: 6. This CDR3 has 15 residues. For the CDR3, the DNA is TGTGCCAGCAGTTTTGGACAGGTGATTTACAATGAGCAGTTCTTC. Translation gives CASSFGQVIYNEQFF.

The V and J genes are TRBV4-2 and TRBJ2-3; tentative D call: TRBD2 (6 bases). The V gene lost 0 bases and the J gene lost 4 bases, with 14 bases spanning the gap. The CDR3 contains 16 residues. Germline assignment: CDR1 LGHNA and CDR2 YNFKEQ. Here the CDR3 reads CASSQELGWGADTQYF. Written as DNA, the CDR3 is TGTGCCAGCAGCCAAGAGCTCGGTTGGGGGGCAGATACGCAGTATTTT.

V gene TRBV30 combines with J gene TRBJ2-1; D remains ambiguous. Looked up from germline, CDR1 is GTSNPN and CDR2 is SVGIG (reference sequence). The CDR3 has 11 amino acids. V was cut by 0 bases and J by 8 bases, with 5 bases left in between. In nucleotides, the CDR3 is TGTGCCTGGAGTGTAACCCATGAGCAGTTCTTC. Translation gives CAWSVTHEQFF.

The chain employs TRBV13 and TRBJ1-2, with TRBD1 as a possible D gene (5 bases). The germline V and J ends were trimmed by 3 bases and 8 bases, with 7 bases remaining between them. Germline V gives CDR1 PRHDT, CDR2 FYEKMQ (reference sequence). The CDR3 covers 11 residues. CDR3 DNA sequence: TGTGCCAGCAGCTTCCGGACAGGCTACACCTTC. Translating gives CASSFRTGYTF.

This clonotype was detected once. The genes are TRBV7-2 and TRBJ2-7; 7 bases fit TRBD1. Germline V gene lookup returns CDR1 SGHTA and CDR2 FQGNSA. V gave up 5 bases and J gave up 5 bases; unmatched junction bases: 9. CDR3 length: 14 amino acids. CDR3 residues: CASSTDRVRNEQYF. CDR3 nucleotides: TGTGCCAGCAGCACTGACAGGGTGAGAAACGAGCAGTACTTC.

V gene TRBV6-2 or TRBV6-3 combines with J gene TRBJ2-3; D is possibly TRBD2 (6 bases). CDR3 length equals 16 residues. CDR1 and CDR2 (germline): MNHEY, SVGEGT. V lost 0 bases and J lost 2, with 12 bases in between. Here the CDR3 DNA reads TGTGCCAGCAGTTACTCCCCTAGCGAATTCACAGATACGCAGTATTTT. It yields the protein CASSYSPSEFTDTQYF.

The V gene is TRBV18, the J gene TRBJ2-7, with D tentatively TRBD2 (6 bases). Germline loops: CDR1 KGHSH, CDR2 LQKENI. CDR3 length: 15 residues. Trimming cost V 2 bases and J 0 bases, with 11 bases left between them. The CDR3 DNA reads TGTGCCAGCTCACCAGCCCCGGGGGTCTCCTACGAGCAGTACTTC. Translation: CASSPAPGVSYEQYF.